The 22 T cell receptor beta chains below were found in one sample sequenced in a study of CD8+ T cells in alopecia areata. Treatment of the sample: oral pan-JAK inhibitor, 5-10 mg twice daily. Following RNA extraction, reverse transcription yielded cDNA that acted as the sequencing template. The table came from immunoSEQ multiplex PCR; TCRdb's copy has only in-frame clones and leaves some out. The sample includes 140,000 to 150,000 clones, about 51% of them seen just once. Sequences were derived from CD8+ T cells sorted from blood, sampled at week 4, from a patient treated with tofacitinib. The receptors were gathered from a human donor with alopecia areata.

CDR3 amino acids: CASTVGRDYGYTF. The CDR3 DNA reads TGTGCCAGCACGGTGGGTCGGGACTATGGCTACACCTTC. The V call is TRBV9, the J call TRBJ1-2, with D hard to call. Between the trimmed V and J ends, which lost 6 bases and 3 bases, there was a span of 12 bases. The CDR3 extends over 13 amino acids. Germline assignment: CDR1 SGDLS and CDR2 YYNGEE.

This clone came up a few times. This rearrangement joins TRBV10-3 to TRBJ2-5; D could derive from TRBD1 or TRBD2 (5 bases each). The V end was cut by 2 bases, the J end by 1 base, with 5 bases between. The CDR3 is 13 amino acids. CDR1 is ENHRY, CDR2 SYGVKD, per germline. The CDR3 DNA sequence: TGTGCCATCAGTGAGGGGACCCAAGAGACCCAGTACTTC. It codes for CAISEGTQETQYF.

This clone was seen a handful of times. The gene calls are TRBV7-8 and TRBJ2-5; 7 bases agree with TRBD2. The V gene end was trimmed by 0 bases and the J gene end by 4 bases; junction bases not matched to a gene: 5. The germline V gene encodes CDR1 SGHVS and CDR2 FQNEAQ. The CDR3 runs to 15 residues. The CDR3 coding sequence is TGTGCCAGCAGCTTAGCGGGGACTATCAGAGAGACCCAGTACTTC. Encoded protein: CASSLAGTIRETQYF.

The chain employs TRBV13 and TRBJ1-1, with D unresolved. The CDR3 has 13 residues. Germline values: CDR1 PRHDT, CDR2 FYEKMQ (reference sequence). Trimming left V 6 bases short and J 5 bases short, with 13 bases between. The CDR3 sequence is CASRRSGGTEAFF. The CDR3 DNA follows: TGTGCCAGCAGGCGTTCGGGCGGGACTGAAGCTTTCTTT.

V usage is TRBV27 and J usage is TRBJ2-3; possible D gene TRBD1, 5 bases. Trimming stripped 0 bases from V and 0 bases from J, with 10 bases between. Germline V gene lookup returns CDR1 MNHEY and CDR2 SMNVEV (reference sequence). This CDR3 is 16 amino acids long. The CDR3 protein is CASSLSGAVSTDTQYF. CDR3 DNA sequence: TGTGCCAGCAGTTTATCTGGGGCGGTTAGCACAGATACGCAGTATTTT.

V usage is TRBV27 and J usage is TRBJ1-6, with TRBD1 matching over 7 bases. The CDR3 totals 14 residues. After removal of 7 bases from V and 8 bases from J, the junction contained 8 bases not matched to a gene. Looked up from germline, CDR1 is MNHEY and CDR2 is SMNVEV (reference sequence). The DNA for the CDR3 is TGTGCCAGCACCCTGGGACAGCCCTATTCACCCCTCCACTTT. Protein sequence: CASTLGQPYSPLHF.

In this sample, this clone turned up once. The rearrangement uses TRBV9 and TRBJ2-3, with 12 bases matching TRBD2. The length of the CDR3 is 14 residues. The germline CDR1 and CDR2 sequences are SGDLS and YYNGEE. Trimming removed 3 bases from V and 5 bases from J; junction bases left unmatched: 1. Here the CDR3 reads CASSELAGGDTQYF. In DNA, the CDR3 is TGTGCCAGCAGCGAACTAGCGGGGGGAGATACGCAGTATTTT.

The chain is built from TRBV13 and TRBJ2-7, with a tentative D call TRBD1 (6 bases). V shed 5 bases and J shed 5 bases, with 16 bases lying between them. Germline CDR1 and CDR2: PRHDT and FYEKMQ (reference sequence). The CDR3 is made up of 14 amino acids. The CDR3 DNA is TGTGCCAGCAGCGGTAACAGGGTTGGCCACGAGCAGTACTTC. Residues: CASSGNRVGHEQYF.

The DNA for the CDR3 is TGTGCCAGCAGCCCCATTTCTACGGAAGAGACCCAGTACTTC. This translates into CASSPISTEETQYF. The chain recombines TRBV6-5 with TRBJ2-5; no clear D. Germline V lookup: CDR1 MNHEY, CDR2 SVGAGI. CDR3 size: 14 residues. V dropped 6 bases and J dropped 3 bases, with 14 bases sitting between them.

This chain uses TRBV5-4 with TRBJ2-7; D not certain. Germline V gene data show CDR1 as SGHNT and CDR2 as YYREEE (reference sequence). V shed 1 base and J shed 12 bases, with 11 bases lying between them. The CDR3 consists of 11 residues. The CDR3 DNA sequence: TGTGCCAGCAGCTTGTACGACGAACTGTACTTC. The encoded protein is CASSLYDELYF. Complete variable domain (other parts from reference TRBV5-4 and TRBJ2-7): ETGVTQSPTHLIKTRGQQVTLRCSSQSGHNTVSWYQQALGQGPQFIFQYYREEENGRGNFPPRFSGLQFPNYSSELNVNALELDDSALYLCASSLYDELYFGPGTRLTVT.

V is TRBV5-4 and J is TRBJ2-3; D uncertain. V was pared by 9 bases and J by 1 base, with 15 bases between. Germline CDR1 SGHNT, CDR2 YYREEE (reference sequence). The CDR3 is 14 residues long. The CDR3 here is CANGVRGGTDTQYF. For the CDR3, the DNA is TGTGCCAATGGTGTTCGTGGAGGCACAGATACGCAGTATTTT.

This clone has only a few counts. The CDR3 protein is CASLYANYGYTF. CDR3 sequence (DNA): TGTGCCTCACTATATGCTAACTATGGCTACACCTTC. The chain links TRBV30 to TRBJ1-2; D is unclear. CDR1 and CDR2 (germline): GTSNPN, SVGIG (reference sequence). Trimming removed 7 bases at V and 0 bases at J, with 9 bases between. This CDR3 is built from 12 residues.

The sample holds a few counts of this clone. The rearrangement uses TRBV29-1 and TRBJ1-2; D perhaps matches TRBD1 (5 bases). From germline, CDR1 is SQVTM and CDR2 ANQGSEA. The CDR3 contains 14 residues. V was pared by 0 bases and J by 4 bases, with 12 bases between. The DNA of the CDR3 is TGCAGCGTTGAAGAGCCAGGGAACCTCTATGGCTACACCTTC. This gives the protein CSVEEPGNLYGYTF.

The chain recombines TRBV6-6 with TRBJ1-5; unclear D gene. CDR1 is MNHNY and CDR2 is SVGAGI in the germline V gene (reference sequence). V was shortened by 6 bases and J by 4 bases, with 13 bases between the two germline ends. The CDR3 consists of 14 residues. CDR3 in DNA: TGTGCCAGCAGGGGCGGGTTAGGGAATCAGCCCCAGCATTTT. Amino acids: CASRGGLGNQPQHF.

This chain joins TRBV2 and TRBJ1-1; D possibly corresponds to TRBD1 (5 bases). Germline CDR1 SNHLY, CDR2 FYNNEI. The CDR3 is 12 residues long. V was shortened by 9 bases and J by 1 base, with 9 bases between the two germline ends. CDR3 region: CARTAGNTEAFF. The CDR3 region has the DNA TGTGCCAGGACAGCTGGGAACACTGAAGCTTTCTTT.

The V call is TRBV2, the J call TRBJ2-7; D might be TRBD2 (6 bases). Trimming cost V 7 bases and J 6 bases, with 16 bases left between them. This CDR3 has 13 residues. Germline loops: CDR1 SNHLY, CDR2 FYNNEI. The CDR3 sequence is CASNGLAIREQYF. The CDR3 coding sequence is TGTGCCAGCAATGGCCTAGCGATTCGCGAGCAGTACTTC.

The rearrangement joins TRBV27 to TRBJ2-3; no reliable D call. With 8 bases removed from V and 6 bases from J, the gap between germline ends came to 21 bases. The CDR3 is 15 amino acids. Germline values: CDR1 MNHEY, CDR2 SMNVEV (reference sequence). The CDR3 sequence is CASGNRMTAGDTQYF. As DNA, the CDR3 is TGTGCCAGCGGTAACAGAATGACGGCTGGCGATACGCAGTATTTT.

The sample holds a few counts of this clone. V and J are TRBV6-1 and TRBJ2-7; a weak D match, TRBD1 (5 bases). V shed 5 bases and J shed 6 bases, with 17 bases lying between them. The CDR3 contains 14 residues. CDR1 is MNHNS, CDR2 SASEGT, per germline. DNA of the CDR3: TGTGCCAGCAGTCGACCCAGGGAAATCGGCGAGCAGTACTTC. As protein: CASSRPREIGEQYF.

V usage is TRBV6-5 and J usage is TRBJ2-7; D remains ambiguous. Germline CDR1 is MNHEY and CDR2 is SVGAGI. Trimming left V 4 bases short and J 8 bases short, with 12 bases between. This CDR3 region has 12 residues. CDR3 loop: CASSSAPEKQYF. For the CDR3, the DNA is TGTGCCAGCAGTTCCGCCCCGGAAAAGCAGTACTTC.

This CDR3 reads CSVGDSMNYGYTF. As DNA, the CDR3 is TGCAGCGTTGGGGACAGTATGAACTATGGCTACACCTTC. This sequence joins TRBV29-1 and TRBJ1-2; 7 bases align to TRBD1. V gave up 4 bases and J gave up 2 bases; unmatched junction bases: 4. This CDR3 comprises 13 residues. CDR1 is SQVTM and CDR2 is ANQGSEA in the germline V gene. Together with reference TRBV29-1 and TRBJ1-2, the CDR3 gives the full variable domain: SAVISQKPSRDICQRGTSLTIQCQVDSQVTMMFWYRQQPGQSLTLIATANQGSEATYESGFVIDKFPISRPNLTFSTLTVSNMSPEDSSIYLCSVGDSMNYGYTFGSGTRLTVV.

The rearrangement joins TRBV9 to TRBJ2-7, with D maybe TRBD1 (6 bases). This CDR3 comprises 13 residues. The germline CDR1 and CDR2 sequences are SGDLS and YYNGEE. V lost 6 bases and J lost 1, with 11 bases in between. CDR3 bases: TGTGCCAGCAAGGGGGACAATTCCTACGAGCAGTACTTC. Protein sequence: CASKGDNSYEQYF.

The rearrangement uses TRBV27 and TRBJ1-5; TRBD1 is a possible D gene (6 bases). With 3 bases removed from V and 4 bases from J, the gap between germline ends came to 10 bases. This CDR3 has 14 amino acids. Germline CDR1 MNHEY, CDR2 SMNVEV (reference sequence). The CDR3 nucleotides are TGTGCCAGCAGTTTTGGACAGCTTAATCAGCCCCAGCATTTT. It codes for CASSFGQLNQPQHF.